A selection of T cell receptor beta chains follows, all from one sample in a study of shared clonotypes between healthy human individuals. Repertoires were generated with immunoSEQ multiplex PCR, while TCRdb's copy carries only in-frame clones and drops some. The table has roughly 2,000,000 clones, just over 90% seen once. Sequenced input: naive CD8+ T cells from PBMCs. The source of these receptors is a man between 18 and 29 years old in good health. Some clones in this sample may be carry-over from other donors' samples. The CDR3 runs from the conserved cysteine through the conserved F or W. D genes are given only for firm matches. A clone size is listed for some rows: how often the clone was seen (once, few, many), or a class if it is expanded.

TRBV7-2	.	.	TRBJ1-4	CASSYYDRREKLFF	TGTGCCAGCAGCTACTATGATAGGAGGGAAAAACTGTTTTTT
TRBV28	.	.	TRBJ1-4	CASSLSSTNEKLFF	TGTGCCAGCAGTTTATCATCAACTAATGAAAAACTGTTTTTT
TRBV5-1	.	.	TRBJ2-1	CASSAGLVEQFF	TGCGCCAGCAGCGCCGGACTGGTTGAGCAGTTCTTC
TRBV5-4	TRBD2	.	TRBJ2-7	CASSSGLADSYEQYF	TGTGCCAGCAGCTCGGGACTAGCGGATTCCTACGAGCAGTACTTC
TRBV5-4	TRBD2	once	TRBJ2-3	CASSRLAGTSTDTQYF	TGTGCCAGCAGCCGACTAGCGGGAACTAGCACAGATACGCAGTATTTT
TRBV28	.	.	TRBJ2-7	CASSQSGGYEQYF	TGTGCCAGCAGCCAATCCGGGGGCTACGAGCAGTACTTC
TRBV6-1	.	few	TRBJ1-5	CASSEWKGVQPQHF	TGTGCCAGCAGTGAATGGAAGGGAGTTCAGCCCCAGCATTTT
TRBV5-4	TRBD1	.	TRBJ2-7	CASSPTGQTISYEQYF	TGTGCCAGCAGTCCTACGGGACAGACTATTTCCTACGAGCAGTACTTC
TRBV27	.	.	TRBJ1-6	CASSLSPLYNSPLHF	TGTGCCAGCAGTTTGTCACCTCTTTATAATTCACCCCTCCACTTT
TRBV7-9	TRBD1	.	TRBJ1-4	CASSLDRAEKLFF	TGTGCCAGCAGCTTGGACAGGGCTGAAAAACTGTTTTTT
TRBV18	TRBD2	.	TRBJ2-7	CASSYGGTPYEQYF	TGTGCCAGCTCTTACGGGGGGACTCCTTACGAGCAGTACTTC
TRBV7-3	.	.	TRBJ2-1	CASSPTGSYNEQFF	TGTGCCAGCAGCCCAACGGGATCCTACAATGAGCAGTTCTTC
TRBV4-3	.	.	TRBJ1-2	CASSQELQHSYGYTF	TGCGCCAGCAGCCAAGAGTTACAGCATTCCTATGGCTACACCTTC
TRBV4-2	.	.	TRBJ2-7	CASSPGTPKTREQYF	TGTGCCAGCAGCCCCGGGACCCCCAAGACGAGAGAGCAGTACTTC
TRBV5-6	.	.	TRBJ2-7	CASSFGASYEQYF	TGTGCCAGCAGCTTTGGAGCCTCCTACGAGCAGTACTTC